These 8 T cell receptor beta chains came from one sample sequenced in a study of chemoradiotherapy in HPV16-positive cancers. Measured with immunoSEQ multiplex PCR; TCRdb has only the in-frame clones, and not every one. The table includes approximately 1,000 clones, more than 70% detected once. The sample here was tumor tissue, taken from a patient who underwent chemoradiotherapy. These receptors were collected from a human donor with HPV-associated anogenital cancer.

By sample share, this clone is large. CDR3 region: CAPREGRDQPQHF. CDR3 nucleotides: TGTGCCCCCAGGGAGGGGAGGGATCAGCCCCAGCATTTT. The chain is built from TRBV19 and TRBJ1-5; a possible D gene is TRBD1 (5 bases). Trimming removed 11 bases at V and 5 bases at J, with 16 bases between. Germline V gene sequence: CDR1 LNHDA, CDR2 SQIVND (reference sequence). This CDR3 region has 13 residues. Full variable domain (missing parts from reference TRBV19 and TRBJ1-5): DGGITQSPKYLFRKEGQNVTLSCEQNLNHDAMYWYRQDPGQGLRLIYYSQIVNDFQKGDIAEGYSVSREKKESFPLTVTSAQKNPTAFYLCAPREGRDQPQHFGDGTRLSIL.

J is TRBJ2-6 and V is TRBV18; no definite D call. Germline V gene lookup returns CDR1 KGHSH and CDR2 LQKENI. This CDR3 contains 14 residues. V lost 3 bases, J lost 0 bases, and 3 bases lay in between. The CDR3 coding sequence is TGTGCCAGCTCACCTGTCTCTGGGGCCAACGTCCTGACTTTC. This sequence encodes CASSPVSGANVLTF.

This clone has only one observation. V and J are TRBV6-1 and TRBJ1-2; D is uncertain. Trimming took off 6 bases at V and 2 bases at J, with 10 bases between the two ends. Germline V CDR1 and CDR2: MNHNS, SASEGT. CDR3 length: 13 amino acids. The CDR3 sequence: CASSLDTNYGYTF. CDR3 bases: TGTGCCAGCAGCCTCGACACCAACTATGGCTACACCTTC.

This clone was seen just once. The CDR3 loop is CASSLAGGVANYGYTF. The CDR3 coding sequence is TGTGCCAGCAGCTTGGCCGGCGGAGTAGCTAACTATGGCTACACCTTC. The chain carries TRBV5-4 and TRBJ1-2; D ambiguous. Deletions cut 0 bases from V and 0 bases from J, with 12 bases between. Germline CDR1 and CDR2: SGHNT and YYREEE (reference sequence). There are 16 residues in the CDR3. Full variable domain (missing parts from reference TRBV5-4 and TRBJ1-2): ETGVTQSPTHLIKTRGQQVTLRCSSQSGHNTVSWYQQALGQGPQFIFQYYREEENGRGNFPPRFSGLQFPNYSSELNVNALELDDSALYLCASSLAGGVANYGYTFGSGTRLTVV.

With regard to this clone: Germline and junction disagree at one end, which may indicate a read error. The chain couples TRBV7-9 to TRBJ2-5; no firm D call. The CDR3 runs 12 residues. Germline CDR1 SEHNR, CDR2 FQNEAQ (reference sequence). CDR3 DNA sequence: TGTGCCAGCAGCTCAGGTCGTTCTCGTCCGGACTTC. As protein: CASSSGRSRPDF.

The V call is TRBV21-1, the J call TRBJ2-7; the table's D call of TRBD1 was not tested on the DNA. TRBV21-1 is annotated as a pseudogene. The CDR3 runs to 12 residues. CDR3 region: CASRQDSYEQYF. In DNA form, the CDR3 reads TGTGCCAGCCGCCAGGACTCCTACGAGCAGTACTTC.

This chain uses TRBV15 with TRBJ2-7; TRBD1 matches at 7 bases. CDR3 length: 14 amino acids. Germline lookup yields CDR1 LNHNV and CDR2 YYDKDF (reference sequence). The trim removed 3 bases at V and 5 bases at J, leaving 7 bases unmatched. CDR3 nucleotide sequence: TGTGCCACCAGCAGCAGACAGGGTGCCAACGAGCAGTACTTC. It specifies CATSSRQGANEQYF.

This chain connects TRBV2 to TRBJ1-4, with TRBD1 matching 7 bases. After removal of 11 bases from V and 5 bases from J, the junction contained 11 bases not matched to a gene. Germline-derived CDR1 and CDR2 are SNHLY and FYNNEI. The CDR3 is made up of 14 amino acids. CDR3 region: CAAKLGTENEKLFF. The DNA of the CDR3 is TGTGCCGCGAAGTTAGGGACAGAGAATGAAAAACTGTTTTTT.